This T cell receptor (beta chain) was sequenced in a study of CD8+CD57+ T cells in acquired aplastic anemia. This clonotype was detected a few times. Profiles of TCR beta VDJ and CDR3 were generated from a genomic DNA template. TCRdb recomputed calls from the reads with MiXCR, one row per CDR3 protein. The profile shows 150,000 to 200,000 distinct CDR3 sequences, 40% to 55% of them singletons. The specimen was sorted CD4+, CD8+, or CD8+CD57+ T cells (not recorded which) from PBMCs. The origin of this receptor is a human donor in good health.

The CDR3 is CASRFSGHFHQPQHF. In DNA, the CDR3 is TGTGCCAGCAGGTTTTCGGGTCATTTCCATCAGCCCCAGCATTTT. The chain is built from TRBV12-3 or TRBV12-4 and TRBJ1-5; no reliable D call. The CDR3 spans 15 residues. Trimming pared 6 bases from V and 5 bases from J, leaving 17 bases between.